This is a list of T cell receptor beta chains from one sample in a study of blood T cell repertoires in COVID-19. The repertoire was sequenced with immunoSEQ multiplex PCR; TCRdb's copy has only in-frame clones and lacks some. The sample yields tens of thousands of clones, almost 90% seen once. The material sequenced was peripheral blood. The receptors were sampled from an elderly woman with acute or convalescent COVID-19. CDR3s include the opening cysteine and the closing phenylalanine or tryptophan. The order of the fields is clone size, CDR3 length, D gene, V gene, J gene, CDR3 protein, CDR3 DNA. D genes are given only for firm matches. Only some rows state a clone size, as once, few, many or a class for expanded clones.

clone size: NA
CDR3 length: 15
D gene: NA
V gene: TRBV7-2
J gene: TRBJ1-4
CDR3 protein: CASSFVSNPSEKLFF
CDR3 DNA: TGTGCCAGCAGCTTCGTTTCAAACCCGAGTGAAAAACTGTTTTTT

clone size: NA
CDR3 length: 14
D gene: TRBD1
V gene: TRBV6-2/TRBV6-3
J gene: TRBJ1-1
CDR3 protein: CASSYEGAKTEAFF
CDR3 DNA: TGTGCCAGCAGTTACGAGGGGGCGAAAACTGAAGCTTTCTTT

clone size: NA
CDR3 length: 21
D gene: TRBD1
V gene: TRBV27
J gene: TRBJ2-6
CDR3 protein: CASSFQFSPGQSQPGANVLTF
CDR3 DNA: TGTGCCAGCAGTTTCCAATTCTCACCGGGACAGAGCCAACCTGGGGCCAACGTCCTGACTTTC

clone size: NA
CDR3 length: 15
D gene: TRBD1
V gene: TRBV6-4
J gene: TRBJ1-1
CDR3 protein: CASSDSLGTGNFAFF
CDR3 DNA: TGTGCCAGCAGTGACTCCTTAGGGACAGGGAATTTCGCTTTCTTT

clone size: NA
CDR3 length: 16
D gene: NA
V gene: TRBV19
J gene: TRBJ1-2
CDR3 protein: CASSFDGQHPNYGYTF
CDR3 DNA: TGTGCCAGTAGTTTCGATGGACAGCATCCAAACTATGGCTACACCTTC

clone size: NA
CDR3 length: 15
D gene: NA
V gene: TRBV5-1
J gene: TRBJ2-5
CDR3 protein: CASSFTAGQQETQYF
CDR3 DNA: TGCGCCAGCAGCTTCACCGCGGGACAGCAAGAGACCCAGTACTTC

clone size: NA
CDR3 length: 14
D gene: NA
V gene: TRBV10-1
J gene: TRBJ2-7
CDR3 protein: CASSDSGQSGEQYF
CDR3 DNA: TGCGCCAGCAGTGACTCAGGGCAGTCTGGCGAGCAGTACTTC

clone size: NA
CDR3 length: 15
D gene: TRBD1
V gene: TRBV5-1
J gene: TRBJ1-1
CDR3 protein: CASSWGQGSNTEAFF
CDR3 DNA: TGCGCCAGCAGCTGGGGACAGGGTTCGAACACTGAAGCTTTCTTT

clone size: NA
CDR3 length: 12
D gene: TRBD1
V gene: TRBV19
J gene: TRBJ2-7
CDR3 protein: CASSTDRAQQYF
CDR3 DNA: TGTGCCAGTAGTACCGACAGGGCACAGCAGTACTTC

clone size: NA
CDR3 length: 12
D gene: NA
V gene: TRBV12-3/TRBV12-4
J gene: TRBJ2-5
CDR3 protein: CASSPWEETQYF
CDR3 DNA: TGTGCCAGCAGCCCGTGGGAGGAGACCCAGTACTTC

clone size: NA
CDR3 length: 15
D gene: TRBD1
V gene: TRBV18
J gene: TRBJ2-7
CDR3 protein: CASSPGDRGRWEQYF
CDR3 DNA: TGTGCCAGCTCACCCGGGGACAGGGGGAGATGGGAGCAGTACTTC

clone size: NA
CDR3 length: 16
D gene: NA
V gene: TRBV19
J gene: TRBJ2-2
CDR3 protein: CASSIVQGGFDGELFF
CDR3 DNA: TGTGCCAGTAGTATAGTCCAGGGGGGTTTCGACGGGGAGCTGTTTTTT

clone size: once
CDR3 length: 13
D gene: TRBD1
V gene: TRBV6-6
J gene: TRBJ1-6
CDR3 protein: CASSRDSNSPLHF
CDR3 DNA: TGTGCCAGCAGCCGGGACAGTAATTCACCCCTCCACTTT

clone size: NA
CDR3 length: 16
D gene: TRBD1
V gene: TRBV5-4
J gene: TRBJ1-3
CDR3 protein: CASSQTTGLTGNTIYF
CDR3 DNA: TGTGCCAGCAGCCAAACGACAGGGCTCACTGGAAACACCATATATTTT

clone size: NA
CDR3 length: 15
D gene: TRBD2
V gene: TRBV6-5
J gene: TRBJ2-1
CDR3 protein: CASSSSSGSHNEQFF
CDR3 DNA: TGTGCCAGCAGTTCCTCTAGCGGGAGTCACAATGAGCAGTTCTTC

clone size: NA
CDR3 length: 13
D gene: NA
V gene: TRBV30
J gene: TRBJ2-7
CDR3 protein: CAWSFGGAIEQYF
CDR3 DNA: TGTGCCTGGAGTTTTGGGGGGGCTATTGAGCAGTACTTC

clone size: NA
CDR3 length: 15
D gene: TRBD1
V gene: TRBV6-6
J gene: TRBJ2-1
CDR3 protein: CASSKTGGGYNEQFF
CDR3 DNA: TGTGCCAGCAGCAAGACAGGGGGAGGGTACAATGAGCAGTTCTTC

clone size: NA
CDR3 length: 12
D gene: TRBD1
V gene: TRBV2
J gene: TRBJ1-2
CDR3 protein: CATLTGPYGYTF
CDR3 DNA: TGTGCCACGTTGACAGGGCCCTATGGCTACACCTTC

clone size: NA
CDR3 length: 15
D gene: NA
V gene: TRBV3-1/TRBV3-2
J gene: TRBJ2-1
CDR3 protein: CASRAPGLSYNEQFF
CDR3 DNA: TGTGCCAGCAGGGCCCCGGGACTCTCTTACAATGAGCAGTTCTTC

clone size: NA
CDR3 length: 15
D gene: TRBD1
V gene: TRBV7-2
J gene: TRBJ1-2
CDR3 protein: CASSPNLRGPRGYTF
CDR3 DNA: TGTGCCAGCAGCCCAAATCTCAGGGGGCCTCGCGGCTACACCTTC

clone size: few
CDR3 length: 17
D gene: TRBD2
V gene: TRBV11-2
J gene: TRBJ2-5
CDR3 protein: CASSLDRSMAGGETQYF
CDR3 DNA: TGTGCCAGCAGCTTAGATAGGAGTATGGCGGGGGGAGAGACCCAGTACTTC

clone size: few
CDR3 length: 16
D gene: TRBD2
V gene: TRBV18
J gene: TRBJ2-1
CDR3 protein: CASSPGGAGIYNEQFF
CDR3 DNA: TGTGCCAGCTCACCCGGGGGAGCGGGGATTTACAATGAGCAGTTCTTC

clone size: NA
CDR3 length: 13
D gene: NA
V gene: TRBV12-3/TRBV12-4
J gene: TRBJ2-1
CDR3 protein: CASNPAGYNEQFF
CDR3 DNA: TGTGCCAGCAACCCCGCAGGGTACAATGAGCAGTTCTTC

clone size: few
CDR3 length: 17
D gene: NA
V gene: TRBV19
J gene: TRBJ1-1
CDR3 protein: CASSIAAGSSNRAEAFF
CDR3 DNA: TGTGCCAGTAGTATAGCCGCGGGATCATCAAATAGGGCTGAAGCTTTCTTT

clone size: NA
CDR3 length: 15
D gene: NA
V gene: TRBV5-1
J gene: TRBJ1-1
CDR3 protein: CASSDGQLMNTEAFF
CDR3 DNA: TGCGCCAGCAGCGATGGACAGCTTATGAACACTGAAGCTTTCTTT

clone size: NA
CDR3 length: 15
D gene: TRBD1
V gene: TRBV27
J gene: TRBJ2-3
CDR3 protein: CASKRGQGRTDTQYF
CDR3 DNA: TGTGCCAGTAAACGGGGACAGGGGAGAACAGATACGCAGTATTTT

clone size: NA
CDR3 length: 16
D gene: TRBD2
V gene: TRBV7-2
J gene: TRBJ2-7
CDR3 protein: CASRTRTPSGVGEQYF
CDR3 DNA: TGTGCCAGCAGGACCAGAACCCCTAGCGGTGTGGGGGAGCAGTACTTC

clone size: NA
CDR3 length: 14
D gene: TRBD1
V gene: TRBV3-1/TRBV3-2
J gene: TRBJ1-6
CDR3 protein: CASSQTGGYSPLHF
CDR3 DNA: TGTGCCAGCAGCCAAACAGGGGGCTATTCACCCCTCCACTTT

clone size: NA
CDR3 length: 14
D gene: TRBD1
V gene: TRBV9
J gene: TRBJ2-1
CDR3 protein: CASSYRQGANEQFF
CDR3 DNA: TGTGCCAGCAGCTATAGGCAGGGGGCGAATGAGCAGTTCTTC